Included here is one TCR beta chain sequence, with context. Its specificity is not known. Trimming stripped 6 bases from V and 6 bases from J, with 8 bases between. The CDR3 runs 11 residues. The germline V gene encodes CDR1 KGHSH and CDR2 LQKENI. The data derive from a study of shared clonotypes between healthy human individuals. Generated by immunoSEQ multiplex PCR, the TCRdb table keeps only in-frame clones and is missing some. The top ten hold 0.36% of the sample, which has roughly 2,500,000 clones, roughly 93% seen once. Study-wide findings and caveats: Sorted-subset samples were not fully sequenced, rarefaction indicated.

J is TRBJ1-2 and V is TRBV18, with D perhaps matching TRBD1 (5 bases). Source material: naive CD4+ T cells from PBMCs. Stated subset: CD45RA+ positively selected. The TCR originated in a man between 18 and 29 years old in good health. Some clones in this sample may be carry-over from other donors' samples. The CDR3, as DNA: TGTGCCAGCTCTTCGACAGATGGCTACACCTTC. Protein product: CASSSTDGYTF.